These T cell receptor beta chains were read from a single sample in a study of CXCR3-negative and CXCR3-positive naive CD8 T cells. TCRdb re-called the 5' RACE reads; one entry per CDR3 protein, DNA not given. The sample data list 120,000 or so distinct CDR3 sequences. The sequenced sample consisted of naive CXCR3+ CD8+ T cells from blood. These receptors all come from a human donor in good health. Some clones in this sample may be carry-over from other donors' samples. The CDR3 runs from the conserved cysteine through the conserved F or W. Fields, in order: CDR3 length, J gene, V gene, CDR3 protein.

len: 16; j_gene: TRBJ2-5; v_gene: TRBV15; CDR3aa: CATSRVRGGPSETQYF
len: 14; j_gene: TRBJ2-3; v_gene: TRBV29-1; CDR3aa: CSVIAGESTDTQYF
len: 16; j_gene: TRBJ2-5; v_gene: TRBV11-2; CDR3aa: CASSLASSGSRETQYF
len: 14; j_gene: TRBJ2-1; v_gene: TRBV7-3; CDR3aa: CASSLGLGSNEQFF
len: 16; j_gene: TRBJ2-1; v_gene: TRBV5-1; CDR3aa: CASSLISGGARNEQFF
len: 14; j_gene: TRBJ2-6; v_gene: TRBV28; CDR3aa: CASRDPSGANVLTF
len: 11; j_gene: TRBJ2-1; v_gene: TRBV25-1; CDR3aa: CASSYNKEQFF
len: 13; j_gene: TRBJ1-2; v_gene: TRBV12-3/TRBV12-4; CDR3aa: CASSFEGMDGYTF
len: 15; j_gene: TRBJ2-1; v_gene: TRBV2; CDR3aa: CASSDVGQGYNEQFF
len: 13; j_gene: TRBJ2-7; v_gene: TRBV29-1; CDR3aa: CSATGQGGYEQYF
len: 13; j_gene: TRBJ2-1; v_gene: TRBV29-1; CDR3aa: CSVDGSSYNEQFF
len: 16; j_gene: TRBJ1-2; v_gene: TRBV7-9; CDR3aa: CASSIPITGSNYGYTF
len: 15; j_gene: TRBJ1-6; v_gene: TRBV12-3/TRBV12-4; CDR3aa: CASSLSLSADSPLHF
len: 17; j_gene: TRBJ2-2; v_gene: TRBV5-1; CDR3aa: CASSFGQFVVNTGELFF
len: 11; j_gene: TRBJ2-7; v_gene: TRBV14; CDR3aa: CASSLTWEQYF
len: 14; j_gene: TRBJ1-1; v_gene: TRBV3-1; CDR3aa: CASSQAARNTEAFF
len: 16; j_gene: TRBJ2-2; v_gene: TRBV5-6; CDR3aa: CASRSTDRENTGELFF
len: 12; j_gene: TRBJ2-1; v_gene: TRBV5-6; CDR3aa: CASSLTENEQFF
len: 14; j_gene: TRBJ1-2; v_gene: TRBV5-6; CDR3aa: CASRPRTDYYGYTF
len: 12; j_gene: TRBJ2-7; v_gene: TRBV30; CDR3aa: CAWSVIFHEQYF
len: 16; j_gene: TRBJ2-7; v_gene: TRBV7-2; CDR3aa: CASSPRTSGGDYEQYF
len: 16; j_gene: TRBJ2-7; v_gene: TRBV7-9; CDR3aa: CASSLAEGAGSYEQYF
len: 15; j_gene: TRBJ2-5; v_gene: TRBV7-9; CDR3aa: CASSSPGQGSETQYF
len: 13; j_gene: TRBJ2-2; v_gene: TRBV29-1; CDR3aa: CSVGRVGTGELFF
len: 15; j_gene: TRBJ2-7; v_gene: TRBV7-9; CDR3aa: CASSGRTGLPYEQYF
len: 18; j_gene: TRBJ1-5; v_gene: TRBV18; CDR3aa: CASSPLDRDVAGNQPQHF
len: 14; j_gene: TRBJ2-1; v_gene: TRBV20-1; CDR3aa: CSARGQGDYNEQFF
len: 13; j_gene: TRBJ2-7; v_gene: TRBV5-1; CDR3aa: CASSLQWVYEQYF
len: 14; j_gene: TRBJ2-7; v_gene: TRBV2; CDR3aa: CASSEAFSGDEQYF